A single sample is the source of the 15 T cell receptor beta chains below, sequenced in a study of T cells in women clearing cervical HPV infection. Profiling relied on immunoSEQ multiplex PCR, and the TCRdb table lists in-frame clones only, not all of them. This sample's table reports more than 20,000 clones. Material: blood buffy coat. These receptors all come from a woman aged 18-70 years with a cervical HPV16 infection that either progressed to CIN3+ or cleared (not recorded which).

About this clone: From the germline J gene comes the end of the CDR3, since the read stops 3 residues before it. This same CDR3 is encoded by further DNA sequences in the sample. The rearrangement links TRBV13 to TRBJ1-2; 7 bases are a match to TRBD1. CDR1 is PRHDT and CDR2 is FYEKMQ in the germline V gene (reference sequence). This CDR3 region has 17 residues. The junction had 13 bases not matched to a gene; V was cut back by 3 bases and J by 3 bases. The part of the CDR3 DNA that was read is TGTGCCAGCAGCTTCGCACAGGGGACGAGTGGAGACTATGGC. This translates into CASSFAQGTSGDYG. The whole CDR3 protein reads CASSFAQGTSGDYGYTF.

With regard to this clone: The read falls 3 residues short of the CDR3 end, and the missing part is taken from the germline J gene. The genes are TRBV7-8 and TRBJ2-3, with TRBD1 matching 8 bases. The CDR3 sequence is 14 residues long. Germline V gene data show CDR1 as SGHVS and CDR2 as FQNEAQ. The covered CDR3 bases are TGTGCCAGCAGGCCGGACAGGGAGAATCAGCCG. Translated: CASRPDRENQP. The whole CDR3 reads CASRPDRENQPQYF.

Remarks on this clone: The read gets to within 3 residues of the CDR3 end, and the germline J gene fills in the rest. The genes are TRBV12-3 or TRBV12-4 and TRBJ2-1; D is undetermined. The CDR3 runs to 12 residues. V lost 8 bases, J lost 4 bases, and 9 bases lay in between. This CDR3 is CASCPGYNEQFF. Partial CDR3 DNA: TGTGCCAGCTGCCCGGGTTACAATGAG.

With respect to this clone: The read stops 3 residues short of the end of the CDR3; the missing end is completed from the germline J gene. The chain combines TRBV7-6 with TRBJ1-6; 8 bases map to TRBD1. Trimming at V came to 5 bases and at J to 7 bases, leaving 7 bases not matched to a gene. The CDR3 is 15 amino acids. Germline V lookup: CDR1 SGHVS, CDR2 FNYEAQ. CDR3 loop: CASSELTGGNSPLHF. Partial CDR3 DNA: TGTGCCAGCAGCGAATTAACAGGGGGGAATTCACCC.

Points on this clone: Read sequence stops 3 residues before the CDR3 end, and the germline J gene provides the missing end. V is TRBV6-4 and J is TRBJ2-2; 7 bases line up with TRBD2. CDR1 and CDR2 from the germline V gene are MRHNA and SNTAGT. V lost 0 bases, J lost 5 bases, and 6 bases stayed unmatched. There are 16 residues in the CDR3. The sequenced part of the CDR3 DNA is TGTGCCAGCAGTGACTCTAGCGGGCTCGAGACCGGGGAG. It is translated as CASSDSSGLETGE. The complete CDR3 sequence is CASSDSSGLETGELFF.

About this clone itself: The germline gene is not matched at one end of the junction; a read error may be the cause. The CDR3 is CSARAQSDETQYF. CDR3 DNA, as far as it was read: TGCAGTGCAAGAGCGCAGAGTGATGAGACC. The chain carries TRBV20-1 and TRBJ2-5, with no clear D. The read terminates 3 residues ahead of where the CDR3 ends, so the germline J gene completes it. This CDR3 region has 13 residues. Per the germline V gene, CDR1 is DFQATT and CDR2 is SNEGSKA (reference sequence).

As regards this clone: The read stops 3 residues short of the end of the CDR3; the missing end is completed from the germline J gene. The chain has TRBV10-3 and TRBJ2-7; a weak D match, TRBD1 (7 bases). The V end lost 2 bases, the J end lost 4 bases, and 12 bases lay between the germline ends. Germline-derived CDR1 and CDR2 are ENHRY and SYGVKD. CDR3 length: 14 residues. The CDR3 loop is CAISERQGGYEQYF. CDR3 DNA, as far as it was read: TGTGCCATCAGTGAGAGACAGGGAGGTTACGAG.

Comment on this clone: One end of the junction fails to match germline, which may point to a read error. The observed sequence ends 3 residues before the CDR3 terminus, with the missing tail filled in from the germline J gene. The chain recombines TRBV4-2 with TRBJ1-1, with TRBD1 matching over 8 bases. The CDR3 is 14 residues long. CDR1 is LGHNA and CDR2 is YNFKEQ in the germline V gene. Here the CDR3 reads CASSQGDRGEVAFF. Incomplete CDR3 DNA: TGCGCCAGCAGCCAGGGCGACAGGGGAGAGGTG.

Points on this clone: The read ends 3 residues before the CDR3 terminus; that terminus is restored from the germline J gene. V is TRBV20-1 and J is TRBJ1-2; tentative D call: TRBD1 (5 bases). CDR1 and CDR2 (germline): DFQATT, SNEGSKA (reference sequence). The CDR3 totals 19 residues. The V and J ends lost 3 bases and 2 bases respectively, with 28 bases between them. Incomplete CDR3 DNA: TGCAGTGCTAGTGCTAGGCCCGGGACGGGGGGTATATTAAACTATGGC. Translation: CSASARPGTGGILNYG. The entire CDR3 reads CSASARPGTGGILNYGYTF.

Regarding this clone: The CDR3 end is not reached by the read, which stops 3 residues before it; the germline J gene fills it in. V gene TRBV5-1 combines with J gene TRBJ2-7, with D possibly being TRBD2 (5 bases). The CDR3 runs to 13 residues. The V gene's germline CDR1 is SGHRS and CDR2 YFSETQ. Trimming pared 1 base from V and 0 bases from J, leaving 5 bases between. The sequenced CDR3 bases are TGCGCCAGCAGCTTGACTAGCTCCTACGAG. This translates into CASSLTSSYE. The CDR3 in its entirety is CASSLTSSYEQYF.

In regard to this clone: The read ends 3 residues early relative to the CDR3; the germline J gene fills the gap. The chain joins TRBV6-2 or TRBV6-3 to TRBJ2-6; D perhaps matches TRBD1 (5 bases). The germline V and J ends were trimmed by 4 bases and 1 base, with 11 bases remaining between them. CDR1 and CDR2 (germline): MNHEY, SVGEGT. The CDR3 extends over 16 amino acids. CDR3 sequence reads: CASSLPPGSGANVLTF. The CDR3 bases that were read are TGTGCCAGCAGTTTACCGCCAGGGTCTGGGGCCAACGTC.

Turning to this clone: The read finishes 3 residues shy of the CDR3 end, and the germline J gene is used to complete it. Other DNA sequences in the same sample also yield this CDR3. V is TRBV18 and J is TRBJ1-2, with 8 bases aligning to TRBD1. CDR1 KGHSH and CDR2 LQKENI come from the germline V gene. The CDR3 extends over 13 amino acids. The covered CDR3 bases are TGTGCCAGCTCACCACAAACAGGGGGTGGG. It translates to CASSPQTGGG. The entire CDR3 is CASSPQTGGGYTF.

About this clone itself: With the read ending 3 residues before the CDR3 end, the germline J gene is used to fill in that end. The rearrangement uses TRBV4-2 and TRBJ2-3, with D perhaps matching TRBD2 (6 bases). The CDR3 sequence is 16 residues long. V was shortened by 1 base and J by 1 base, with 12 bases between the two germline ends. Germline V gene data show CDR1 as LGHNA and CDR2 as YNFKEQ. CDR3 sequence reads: CASSQVSPGGTDTQYF. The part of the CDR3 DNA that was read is TGTGCCAGCAGCCAAGTCTCTCCGGGGGGCACAGATACG.

The sequenced part of the CDR3 DNA is TGTGCCTGGAGCGGGGGACAGAATTCACCC. Encoded protein: CAWSGGQNSP. The whole CDR3 sequence is CAWSGGQNSPLHF. The chain recombines TRBV30 with TRBJ1-6, with 7 bases lining up with TRBD1. The read falls 3 residues short of the CDR3 end, and the missing part is taken from the germline J gene. This CDR3 contains 13 residues. CDR1 is GTSNPN, CDR2 SVGIG, per germline (reference sequence). The V gene end was trimmed by 3 bases and the J gene end by 7 bases; junction bases not matched to a gene: 3.

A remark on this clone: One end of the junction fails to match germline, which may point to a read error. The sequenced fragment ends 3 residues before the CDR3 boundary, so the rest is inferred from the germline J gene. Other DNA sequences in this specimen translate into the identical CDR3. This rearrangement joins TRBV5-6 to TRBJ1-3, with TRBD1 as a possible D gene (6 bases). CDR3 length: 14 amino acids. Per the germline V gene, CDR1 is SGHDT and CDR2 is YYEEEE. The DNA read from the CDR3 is TGTGCCAGCAGCTGGACAGCCTCTGGAAACACA. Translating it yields CASSWTASGNT. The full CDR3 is CASSWTASGNTIYF.